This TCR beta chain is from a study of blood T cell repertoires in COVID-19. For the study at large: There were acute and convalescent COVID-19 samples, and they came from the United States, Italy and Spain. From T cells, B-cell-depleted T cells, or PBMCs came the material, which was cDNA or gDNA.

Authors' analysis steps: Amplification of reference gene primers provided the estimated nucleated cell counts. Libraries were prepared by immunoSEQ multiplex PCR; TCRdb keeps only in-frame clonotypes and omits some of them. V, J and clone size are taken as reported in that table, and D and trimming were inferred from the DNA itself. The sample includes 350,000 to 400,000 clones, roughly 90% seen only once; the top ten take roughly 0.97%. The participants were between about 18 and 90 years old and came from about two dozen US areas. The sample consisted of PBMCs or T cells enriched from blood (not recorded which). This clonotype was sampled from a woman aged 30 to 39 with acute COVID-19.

The CDR3 sequence is CASSSGGGSEQFF. The CDR3 coding sequence is TGTGCCAGCTCTAGCGGGGGGGGGTCTGAGCAGTTCTTC. The rearrangement uses TRBV2 and TRBJ2-1, with TRBD2 matching over 12 bases. The CDR3 spans 13 residues. Germline trimming cut 8 bases from V and 9 bases from J; bases unmatched to any gene: 5. CDR1 and CDR2 from the germline V gene are SNHLY and FYNNEI.